Following are 10 T cell receptor beta chains from one sample sequenced in a study of T cell responses to AZD1222 COVID-19 vaccine. Clones were read by immunoSEQ multiplex PCR, and TCRdb kept only the in-frame ones, dropping some. This table has 110,000 or so clones, 90% to 95% appearing once. The specimen comprised peripheral blood, sampled on day 0 of AZD1222 vaccination. These TCRs come from an adult in good health.

The V gene is TRBV28, the J gene TRBJ1-2; 7 bases fit TRBD1. Trimming at V came to 6 bases and at J to 2 bases, leaving 6 bases not matched to a gene. Germline CDR1 and CDR2: MDHEN and SYDVKM. This CDR3 spans 14 amino acids. The chain's CDR3 is CASRTGQTNYGYTF. Here the CDR3 DNA reads TGTGCCAGCAGGACGGGACAGACAAACTATGGCTACACCTTC.

The CDR3: CASSVGGLGPQHF. CDR3 coding DNA: TGTGCCAGCAGCGTAGGGGGCTTAGGACCCCAGCATTTT. V usage is TRBV9 and J usage is TRBJ1-5, with TRBD1 as a possible D gene (5 bases). V gave up 0 bases and J gave up 10 bases, with 11 bases separating them. Germline loops: CDR1 SGDLS, CDR2 YYNGEE. This CDR3 comprises 13 residues.

The gene calls are TRBV4-3 and TRBJ1-3, with a possible D match to TRBD1 (5 bases). Germline V lookup: CDR1 LGHNA, CDR2 YSLEER. The CDR3 sequence is 17 residues long. Trimming pared 1 base from V and 4 bases from J, leaving 17 bases between. CDR3 coding DNA: TGCGCCAGCAGCCAAGGACCACCTAGGGACTTCGGAAACACCATATATTTT. It encodes CASSQGPPRDFGNTIYF.

The V gene is TRBV18, the J gene TRBJ1-2, with TRBD1 matching 10 bases. This CDR3 has 16 amino acids. V gave up 3 bases and J gave up 4 bases; unmatched junction bases: 8. CDR1 and CDR2 from the germline V gene are KGHSH and LQKENI. CDR3 nucleotides: TGTGCCAGCTCACCCCTGTCGGGACAGGGGAGCTATGGCTACACCTTC. Translation gives CASSPLSGQGSYGYTF.

The chain joins TRBV28 to TRBJ1-1; weak D call: TRBD1 (6 bases). Germline assignment: CDR1 MDHEN and CDR2 SYDVKM. V lost 1 base and J lost 4, with 19 bases in between. CDR3 size: 17 residues. The DNA of the CDR3 is TGTGCCAGCAGTTTATATTCCGGATGGGGGGCTCTCACTGAAGCTTTCTTT. As protein: CASSLYSGWGALTEAFF.

The genes are TRBV2 and TRBJ1-2; a possible D gene is TRBD1 (5 bases). V lost 0 bases, J lost 6 bases, and 11 bases lay in between. The CDR3 consists of 14 residues. Germline V gives CDR1 SNHLY, CDR2 FYNNEI. The CDR3: CASSEAGEVDGYTF. As DNA, the CDR3 is TGTGCCAGCAGTGAAGCAGGGGAAGTCGATGGCTACACCTTC. Together with reference TRBV2 and TRBJ1-2, the CDR3 gives the full variable domain: EPEVTQTPSHQVTQMGQEVILRCVPISNHLYFYWYRQILGQKVEFLVSFYNNEISEKSEIFDDQFSVERPDGSNFTLKIRSTKLEDSAMYFCASSEAGEVDGYTFGSGTRLTVV.

The V and J genes are TRBV30 and TRBJ1-3; possible D gene TRBD1, 5 bases. The CDR3 is 14 residues long. Trimming removed 0 bases at V and 2 bases at J, with 8 bases between. Looked up from germline, CDR1 is GTSNPN and CDR2 is SVGIG (reference sequence). Here the CDR3 reads CAWSVTRAGNTIYF. The DNA for the CDR3 is TGTGCCTGGAGTGTAACCAGGGCTGGAAACACCATATATTTT.

The rearrangement links TRBV6-1 to TRBJ1-5; D uncertain. This CDR3 contains 13 residues. Per germline, CDR1 MNHNS and CDR2 SASEGT. Trimming left V 3 bases short and J 4 bases short, with 7 bases between. The CDR3 sequence: CASSDAQNQPQHF. Written as DNA, the CDR3 is TGTGCCAGCAGTGATGCACAAAATCAGCCCCAGCATTTT.

The rearrangement links TRBV4-1 to TRBJ1-2; no definite D call. Germline lookup yields CDR1 MGHRA and CDR2 YSYEKL. Trimming removed 3 bases at V and 1 base at J, with 9 bases between. The CDR3 is 14 amino acids. The CDR3 region has the DNA TGCGCCAGCAGCCAGACACAGCTTAACTATGGCTACACCTTC. Translated, it gives CASSQTQLNYGYTF.

This chain joins TRBV27 and TRBJ1-2; perhaps TRBD1 as D (6 bases). Trimming took 4 bases from V and 2 from J, leaving 17 bases between them. From germline, CDR1 is MNHEY and CDR2 SMNVEV (reference sequence). CDR3 length equals 16 residues. The CDR3 spells CASSSLIETGNYGYTF. The CDR3, as DNA: TGTGCCAGCAGTTCCCTTATCGAAACAGGGAACTATGGCTACACCTTC.